The T cell receptor beta chain described here comes from a study of T cells in Graves' hyperthyroidism and ophthalmopathy. Per the germline V gene, CDR1 is LNHNV and CDR2 is YYDKDF (reference sequence). This CDR3 comprises 16 residues. V lost 0 bases and J lost 4; bases outside the gene matches: 8. Amplified TCR beta CDR3 regions came from RNA transcripts. When the TCR CDR3 underwent first-round RT-PCR, the HTBI primer set was used. TCRdb fed the multiplex PCR reads into MiXCR, producing one record per CDR3 protein. The profile covers hundreds of thousands of distinct CDR3 sequences, with 16% appearing a single time and 15% to 20% taken by the ten largest. A remark on this clonotype: A much bigger clone sits one base away, suggesting this may be a read error.

Clinical symptoms, serum thyroxine and TRAb, thyroid ultrasound and orbital computed tomography were used for the diagnoses. Sample: blood. The chain combines TRBV15 with TRBJ2-7; 8 bases line up with TRBD1. The sequence was collected from a woman aged 18-29 years with Graves' hyperthyroidism. The CDR3 DNA reads as TGTGCCACCAGCAGAGATCTCGGCAGGGGGCGATACGAGCAGTACTTC. Protein: CATSRDLGRGRYEQYF.